These T cell receptor beta chains were read from a single sample in a study of blood T cell repertoires in COVID-19. Using immunoSEQ multiplex PCR, the repertoire was profiled, and TCRdb retains in-frame clones only, with some absent. The sample has over 200,000 clones, about 83% seen once. The sequenced sample consisted of peripheral blood. The receptors were sampled from a man of 80 years or more with acute or convalescent COVID-19. Both conserved end residues are part of each CDR3. Each record gives: clone size, V gene, D gene, J gene, CDR3 length, CDR3 protein, CDR3 DNA. The D gene is left open where the match is weak. Only part of the rows carry a size: once, few, many, or a class if the clone is expanded.

>NA|TRBV27|TRBD1|TRBJ2-7|14
CASSLRGQTYEQYF
TGTGCCAGCAGTTTAAGGGGACAGACCTACGAGCAGTACTTC
>NA|TRBV4-2|TRBD1|TRBJ1-5|15
CASSQGTGNFQPQHF
TGTGCCAGCAGCCAAGGGACAGGGAATTTCCAGCCCCAGCATTTT
>NA|TRBV3-1/TRBV3-2|NA|TRBJ1-1|13
CASSQGLGTEAFF
TGTGCCAGCAGCCAGGGGCTGGGGACTGAAGCTTTCTTT
>NA|TRBV7-8|NA|TRBJ2-7|14
CASSLAGGSYEQYF
TGTGCCAGCAGCTTAGCGGGGGGTAGTTACGAGCAGTACTTC
>NA|TRBV7-2|TRBD2|TRBJ2-7|14
CASSSLAGNYEQYF
TGTGCCAGCAGCTCCCTAGCGGGAAATTACGAGCAGTACTTC
>NA|TRBV10-1|TRBD1|TRBJ2-1|15
CASSAGGLPGDEQFF
TGCGCCAGCAGCGCAGGGGGCCTACCGGGGGATGAGCAGTTCTTC
>few|TRBV4-1|NA|TRBJ2-7|16
CASSQAPTGVTYEQYF
TGCGCCAGCAGCCAAGCCCCGACAGGCGTGACCTACGAGCAGTACTTC
>NA|TRBV20-1|NA|TRBJ1-2|14
CSASGRVGGDGYTF
TGCAGTGCTAGTGGGCGTGTAGGGGGGGATGGCTACACCTTC
>NA|TRBV5-5|NA|TRBJ1-3|15
CASSAGEGRGNTIYF
TGTGCCAGCAGCGCAGGGGAGGGACGTGGAAACACCATATATTTT
>NA|TRBV5-1|TRBD1|TRBJ1-1|14
CASSLEGARTEAFF
TGCGCCAGCAGCTTGGAGGGGGCGCGAACTGAAGCTTTCTTT
>NA|TRBV5-1|TRBD1|TRBJ1-1|12
CATGQGDTEAFF
TGCGCCACCGGACAGGGAGACACTGAAGCTTTCTTT
>few|TRBV6-5|TRBD1|TRBJ2-7|15
CASTIGGTGFGEQYF
TGTGCCAGCACCATTGGAGGGACAGGTTTTGGCGAGCAGTACTTC
>NA|TRBV5-5|TRBD1|TRBJ1-2|13
CASSEGTVGGYTF
TGTGCCAGCAGCGAAGGGACAGTTGGTGGCTACACCTTC
>NA|TRBV5-1|TRBD1|TRBJ2-7|15
CASSWGRGRFYEQYF
TGCGCCAGCAGCTGGGGCAGGGGGCGCTTTTACGAGCAGTACTTC
>NA|TRBV6-6|TRBD1|TRBJ1-6|16
CASRTPGQGANSPLHF
TGTGCCAGCAGAACTCCGGGACAGGGTGCTAATTCACCCCTCCACTTT
>NA|TRBV9|NA|TRBJ2-1|13
CASSVGPNNEQFF
TGTGCCAGCAGCGTAGGGCCAAACAATGAGCAGTTCTTC
>NA|TRBV14|TRBD1|TRBJ2-2|15
CASSQRDRGAGELFF
TGTGCCAGCAGCCAACGGGACAGGGGAGCCGGGGAGCTGTTTTTT
>NA|TRBV20-1|NA|TRBJ2-2|15
CSASTTIGNTGELFF
TGCAGTGCTAGTACTACAATAGGGAACACCGGGGAGCTGTTTTTT
>NA|TRBV5-1|NA|TRBJ2-3|13
CASKQGSADTQYF
TGCGCCAGCAAACAGGGTTCAGCAGATACGCAGTATTTT
>NA|TRBV7-7|NA|TRBJ2-1|13
CASSLGAFNEQFF
TGTGCCAGCAGCTTAGGCGCTTTCAATGAGCAGTTCTTC
>NA|TRBV5-1|NA|TRBJ2-1|15
CASSLGPEPHNEQFF
TGCGCCAGCAGCTTGGGGCCGGAGCCTCACAATGAGCAGTTCTTC
>few|TRBV29-1|TRBD1|TRBJ2-7|12
CSAVQGDREQYF
TGCAGCGCCGTGCAGGGGGATCGCGAGCAGTACTTC
>NA|TRBV7-9|NA|TRBJ1-3|13
CASSAGFGNTIYF
TGTGCCAGCAGCGCGGGGTTCGGAAACACCATATATTTT
>NA|TRBV19|NA|TRBJ1-3|17
CASSEGGSQNSGNTIYF
TGTGCCAGTAGTGAGGGCGGCAGCCAAAACTCTGGAAACACCATATATTTT
>NA|TRBV10-3|NA|TRBJ2-1|13
CAISVETRGEQFF
TGTGCCATCAGTGTCGAGACTAGGGGTGAGCAGTTCTTC
>NA|TRBV5-1|TRBD1|TRBJ2-6|17
CASSDGQGASGANVLTF
TGCGCCAGCAGCGACGGACAGGGGGCTTCTGGGGCCAACGTCCTGACTTTC
>NA|TRBV5-1|TRBD1|TRBJ2-2|17
CASSKPPGQGITGELFF
TGCGCCAGCAGCAAACCTCCGGGACAGGGAATCACCGGGGAGCTGTTTTTT
>NA|TRBV18|NA|TRBJ2-2|15
CASSPDGTHTGELFF
TGTGCCAGCTCACCAGACGGGACTCACACCGGGGAGCTGTTTTTT
>NA|TRBV30|NA|TRBJ1-5|17
CAWSGQGPLSSNQPQHF
TGTGCCTGGAGTGGGCAGGGCCCGCTATCTAGCAATCAGCCCCAGCATTTT
>NA|TRBV6-1|NA|TRBJ1-2|18
CASSEISLMTANNYGYTF
TGTGCCAGCAGTGAAATCTCCTTAATGACAGCCAATAACTATGGCTACACCTTC
>few|TRBV11-2|TRBD1|TRBJ2-7|14
CASSPRDRVYEQYF
TGTGCCAGCAGCCCGCGAGACAGGGTATACGAGCAGTACTTC
>many|TRBV4-2|TRBD1|TRBJ2-7|16
CASSQLPGQSSYEQYF
TGTGCCAGCAGCCAACTCCCGGGACAGTCCTCCTACGAGCAGTACTTC
>NA|TRBV5-8|TRBD1|TRBJ2-3|17
CASSWSSGTGWTDTQYF
TGTGCCAGCAGCTGGAGTTCGGGGACAGGGTGGACAGATACGCAGTATTTT
>NA|TRBV18|NA|TRBJ2-3|15
CASSPWTVSTDTQYF
TGTGCCAGCTCACCCTGGACAGTGTCCACAGATACGCAGTATTTT
>NA|TRBV6-6|NA|TRBJ1-1|14
CASSYSGAGTEAFF
TGTGCCAGCAGTTACTCGGGGGCTGGCACTGAAGCTTTCTTT
>NA|TRBV19|TRBD2|TRBJ2-1|15
CASSTLGLSYNEQFF
TGTGCCAGTAGTACCCTGGGACTATCCTACAATGAGCAGTTCTTC
>NA|TRBV5-1|NA|TRBJ2-1|15
CASRSRLAEYNEQFF
TGCGCCAGCAGAAGCAGGCTAGCAGAGTACAATGAGCAGTTCTTC
>NA|TRBV5-4|NA|TRBJ2-1|13
CASSLHGGNEQFF
TGTGCCAGCAGCTTGCATGGGGGGAATGAGCAGTTCTTC
>NA|TRBV5-1|NA|TRBJ2-7|14
CASRYLGDSYEQYF
TGCGCCAGCAGGTATCTCGGTGACTCCTACGAGCAGTACTTC
>once|TRBV10-2|TRBD2|TRBJ2-7|14
CASSEASGTYEQYF
TGCGCCAGCAGTGAAGCCAGCGGGACCTACGAGCAGTACTTC